The clone carrying this TCR beta chain was found a few times. What it recognizes is unknown. This sample was taken from a study of T-cell memory formation after mild COVID-19. On the study more broadly: There were largely donor-specific TCR clusters. Regarding the study as a whole: Shrinking CD4+ clones were chiefly CM and EM; CD8+ ones were chiefly EMRA.

The CDR3 spans 17 residues. V lost 2 bases, J lost 9 bases, and 13 bases stayed unmatched. Per germline, CDR1 SGHAT and CDR2 FQDESV (reference sequence). Libraries for TCRalpha and TCRbeta carried sample barcodes and unique molecular identifiers via 5'RACE. TCRdb passed the 5' RACE reads through MiXCR, listing each CDR3 protein once. The table includes more than 400,000 distinct CDR3 sequences, about 20% detected once. Sequencing used PBMCs or a T cell subset sorted from them (not recorded which). This receptor was identified in an adult woman who had mild COVID-19 (a few samples of this study predate the infection). Cell type and time point are not known. This chain links TRBV11-1 with TRBJ2-1; 10 nucleotides match TRBD2. CDR3 protein: CASSLRGAGGQQVEQFF. The CDR3 DNA reads as TGTGCCAGCAGCTTAAGGGGAGCGGGGGGGCAGCAAGTTGAGCAGTTCTTC.